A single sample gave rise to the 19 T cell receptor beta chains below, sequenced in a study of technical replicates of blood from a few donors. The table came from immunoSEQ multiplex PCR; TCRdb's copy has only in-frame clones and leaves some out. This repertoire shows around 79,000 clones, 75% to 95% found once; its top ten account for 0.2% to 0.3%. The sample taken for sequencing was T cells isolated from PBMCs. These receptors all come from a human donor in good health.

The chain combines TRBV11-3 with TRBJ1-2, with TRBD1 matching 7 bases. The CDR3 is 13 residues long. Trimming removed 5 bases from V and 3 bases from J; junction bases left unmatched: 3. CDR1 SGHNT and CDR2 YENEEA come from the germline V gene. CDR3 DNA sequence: TGTGCCAGCAGCACGACAGGGTACTATGGCTACACCTTC. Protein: CASSTTGYYGYTF.

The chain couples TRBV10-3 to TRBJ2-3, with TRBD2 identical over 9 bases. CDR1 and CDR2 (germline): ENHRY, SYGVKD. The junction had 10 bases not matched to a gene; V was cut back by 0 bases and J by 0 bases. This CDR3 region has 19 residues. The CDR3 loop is CAISESRASAGGSTDTQYF. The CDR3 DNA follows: TGTGCCATCAGTGAGTCGCGGGCGTCAGCGGGAGGAAGCACAGATACGCAGTATTTT.

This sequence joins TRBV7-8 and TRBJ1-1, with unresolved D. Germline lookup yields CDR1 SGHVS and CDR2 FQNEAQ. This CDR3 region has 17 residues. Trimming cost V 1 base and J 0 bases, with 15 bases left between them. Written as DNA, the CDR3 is TGTGCCAGCAGCTTAGTTGGGCACAGCCTCATGAACACTGAAGCTTTCTTT. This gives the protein CASSLVGHSLMNTEAFF.

Written as DNA, the CDR3 is TGTGCCATCAGTGAACGCCAGTCGAACACTGAAGCTTTCTTT. It encodes CAISERQSNTEAFF. The rearrangement joins TRBV10-3 to TRBJ1-1; the D is unclear. The V and J ends lost 3 bases and 1 base respectively, with 9 bases between them. The CDR3 consists of 14 residues. In germline, CDR1 is ENHRY, CDR2 SYGVKD.

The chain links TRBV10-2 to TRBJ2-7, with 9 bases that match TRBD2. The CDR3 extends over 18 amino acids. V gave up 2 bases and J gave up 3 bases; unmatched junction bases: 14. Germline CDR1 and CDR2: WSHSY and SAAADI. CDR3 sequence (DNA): TGCGCCAGCAGTGAGCTAGCGGGGTCCTCTTCCTTATACTACGAGCAGTACTTC. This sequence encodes CASSELAGSSSLYYEQYF.

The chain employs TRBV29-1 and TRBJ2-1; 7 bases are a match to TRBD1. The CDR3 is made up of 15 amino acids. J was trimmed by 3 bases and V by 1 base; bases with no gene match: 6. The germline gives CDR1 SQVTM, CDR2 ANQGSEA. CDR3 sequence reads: CSVEGQGRGYNEQFF. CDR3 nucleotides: TGCAGCGTTGAAGGACAGGGAAGGGGCTACAATGAGCAGTTCTTC.

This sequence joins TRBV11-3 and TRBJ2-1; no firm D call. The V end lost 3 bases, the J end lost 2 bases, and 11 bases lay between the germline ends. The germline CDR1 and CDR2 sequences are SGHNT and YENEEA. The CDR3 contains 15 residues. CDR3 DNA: TGTGCCAGCAGCTTTGAAAACCAGGCCTACAATGAGCAGTTCTTC. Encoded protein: CASSFENQAYNEQFF.

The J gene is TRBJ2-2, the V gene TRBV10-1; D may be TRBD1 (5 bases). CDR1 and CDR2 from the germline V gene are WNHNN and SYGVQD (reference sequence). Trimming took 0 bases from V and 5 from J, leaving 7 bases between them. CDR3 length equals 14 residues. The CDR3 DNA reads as TGCGCCAGCAGTGAGTCGACAGAGACCGGGGAGCTGTTTTTT. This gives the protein CASSESTETGELFF.

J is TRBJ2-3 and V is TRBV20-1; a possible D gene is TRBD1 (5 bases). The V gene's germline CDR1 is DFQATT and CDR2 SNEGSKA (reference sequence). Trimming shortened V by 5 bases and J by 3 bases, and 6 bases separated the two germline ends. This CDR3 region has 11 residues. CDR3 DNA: TGCAGTGCTTCAGGGACAGATACGCAGTATTTT. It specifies CSASGTDTQYF.

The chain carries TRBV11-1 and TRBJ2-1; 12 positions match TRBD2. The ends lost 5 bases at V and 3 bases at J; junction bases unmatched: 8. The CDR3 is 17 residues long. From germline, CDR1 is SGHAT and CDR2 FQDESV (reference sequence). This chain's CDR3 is CASSLRLLAGGYNEQFF. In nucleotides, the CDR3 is TGTGCCAGCAGCCTCCGCCTACTAGCGGGAGGCTACAATGAGCAGTTCTTC.

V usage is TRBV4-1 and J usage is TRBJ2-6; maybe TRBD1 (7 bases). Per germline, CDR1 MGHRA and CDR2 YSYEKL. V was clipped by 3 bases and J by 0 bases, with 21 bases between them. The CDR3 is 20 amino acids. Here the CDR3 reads CASSHYGAQGGPSGANVLTF. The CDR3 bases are TGCGCCAGCAGCCATTATGGAGCTCAGGGGGGCCCCTCTGGGGCCAACGTCCTGACTTTC.

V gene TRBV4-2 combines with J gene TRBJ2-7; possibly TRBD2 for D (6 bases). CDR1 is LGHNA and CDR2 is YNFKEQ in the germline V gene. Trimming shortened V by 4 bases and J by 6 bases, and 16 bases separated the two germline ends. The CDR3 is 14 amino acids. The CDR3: CASSLVAEAREQYF. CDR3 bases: TGTGCCAGCAGCCTGGTAGCGGAGGCCCGCGAGCAGTACTTC.

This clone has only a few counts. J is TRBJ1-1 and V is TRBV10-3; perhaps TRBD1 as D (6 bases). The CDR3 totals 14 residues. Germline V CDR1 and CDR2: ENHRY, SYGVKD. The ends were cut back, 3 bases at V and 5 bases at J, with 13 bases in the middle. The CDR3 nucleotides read TGTGCCATCAGTGAAGGGGGTATCTTGACTGAAGCTTTCTTT. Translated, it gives CAISEGGILTEAFF.

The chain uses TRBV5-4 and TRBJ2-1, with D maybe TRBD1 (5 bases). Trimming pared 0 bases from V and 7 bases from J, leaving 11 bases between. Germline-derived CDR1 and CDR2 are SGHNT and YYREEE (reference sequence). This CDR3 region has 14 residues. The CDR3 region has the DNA TGTGCCAGCAGCTTGGGGGGCGATCGGAATGAGCAGTTCTTC. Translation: CASSLGGDRNEQFF.

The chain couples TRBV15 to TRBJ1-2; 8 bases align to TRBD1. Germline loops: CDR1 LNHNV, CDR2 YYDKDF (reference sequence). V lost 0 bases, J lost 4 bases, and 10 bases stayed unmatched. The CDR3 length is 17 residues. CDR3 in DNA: TGTGCCACCAGCAGAGATGAGACAGGGGAATTGGGCTATGGCTACACCTTC. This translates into CATSRDETGELGYGYTF.

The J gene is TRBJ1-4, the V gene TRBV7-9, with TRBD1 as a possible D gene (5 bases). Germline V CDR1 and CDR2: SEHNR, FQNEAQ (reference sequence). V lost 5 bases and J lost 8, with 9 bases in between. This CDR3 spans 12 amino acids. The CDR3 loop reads CASSPGEEKLFF. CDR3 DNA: TGTGCCAGCAGCCCGGGGGAAGAAAAACTGTTTTTT. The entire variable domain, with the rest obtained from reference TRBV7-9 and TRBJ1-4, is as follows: DTGVSQNPRHKITKRGQNVTFRCDPISEHNRLYWYRQTLGQGPEFLTYFQNEAQLEKSRLLSDRFSAERPKGSFSTLEIQRTEQGDSAMYLCASSPGEEKLFFGSGTQLSVL.

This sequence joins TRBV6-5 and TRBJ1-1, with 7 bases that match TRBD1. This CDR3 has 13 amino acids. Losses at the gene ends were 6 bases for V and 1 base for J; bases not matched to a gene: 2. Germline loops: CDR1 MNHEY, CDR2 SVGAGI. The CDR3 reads CASRPGGNTEAFF. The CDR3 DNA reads TGTGCCAGCAGACCAGGGGGGAACACTGAAGCTTTCTTT.

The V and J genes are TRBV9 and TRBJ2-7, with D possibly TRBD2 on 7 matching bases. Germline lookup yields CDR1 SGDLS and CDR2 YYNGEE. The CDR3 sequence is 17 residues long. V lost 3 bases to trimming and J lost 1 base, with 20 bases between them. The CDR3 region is CASSDPGGGGGSYEQYF. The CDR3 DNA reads TGTGCCAGCAGCGATCCGGGAGGTGGAGGGGGTTCCTACGAGCAGTACTTC.

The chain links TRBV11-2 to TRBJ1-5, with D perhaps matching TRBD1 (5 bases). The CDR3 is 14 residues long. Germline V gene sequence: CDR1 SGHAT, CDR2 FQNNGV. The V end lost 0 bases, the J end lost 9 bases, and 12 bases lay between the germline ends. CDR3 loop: CASSLDGWGGPQHF. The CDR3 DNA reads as TGTGCCAGCAGCTTAGATGGATGGGGGGGGCCCCAGCATTTT.